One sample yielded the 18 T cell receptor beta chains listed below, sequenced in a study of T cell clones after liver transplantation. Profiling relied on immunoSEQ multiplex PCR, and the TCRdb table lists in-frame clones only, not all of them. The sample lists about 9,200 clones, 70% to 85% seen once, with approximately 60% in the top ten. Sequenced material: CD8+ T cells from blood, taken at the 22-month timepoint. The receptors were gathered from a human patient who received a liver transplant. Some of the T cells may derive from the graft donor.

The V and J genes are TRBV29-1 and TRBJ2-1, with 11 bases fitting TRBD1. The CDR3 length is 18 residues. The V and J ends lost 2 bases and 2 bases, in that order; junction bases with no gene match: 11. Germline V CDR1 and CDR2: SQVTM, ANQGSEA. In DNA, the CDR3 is TGCAGCGTTGAATATTCTATAGGGACAGGGGGGACCTACAATGAGCAGTTCTTC. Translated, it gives CSVEYSIGTGGTYNEQFF.

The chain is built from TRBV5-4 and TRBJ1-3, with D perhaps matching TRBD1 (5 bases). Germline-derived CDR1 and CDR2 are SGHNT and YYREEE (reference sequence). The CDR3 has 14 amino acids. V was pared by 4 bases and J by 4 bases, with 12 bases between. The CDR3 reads CASSRGTTGNTIYF. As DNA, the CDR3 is TGTGCCAGCAGCCGAGGGACTACAGGAAACACCATATATTTT.

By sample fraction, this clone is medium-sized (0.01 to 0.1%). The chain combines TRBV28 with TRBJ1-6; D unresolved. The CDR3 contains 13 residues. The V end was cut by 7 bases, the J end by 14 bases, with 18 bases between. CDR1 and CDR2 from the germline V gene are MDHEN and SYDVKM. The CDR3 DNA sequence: TGTGCCAGCACAAAGACGGGTTTGGAATCCCTCCACTTT. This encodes CASTKTGLESLHF.

The CDR3 sequence: CASSQETSYNEQFF. As DNA, the CDR3 is TGCGCCAGCAGCCAAGAGACCTCCTACAATGAGCAGTTCTTC. The chain uses TRBV4-1 and TRBJ2-1; no reliable D call. This CDR3 region has 14 residues. CDR1 MGHRA and CDR2 YSYEKL come from the germline V gene. V was shortened by 0 bases and J by 0 bases, with 3 bases between the two germline ends.

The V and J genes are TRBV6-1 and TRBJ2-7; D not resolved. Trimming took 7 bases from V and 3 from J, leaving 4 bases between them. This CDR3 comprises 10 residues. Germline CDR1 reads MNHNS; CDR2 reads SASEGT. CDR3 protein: CASMDYEQYF. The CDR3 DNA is TGTGCCAGCATGGACTACGAGCAGTACTTC.

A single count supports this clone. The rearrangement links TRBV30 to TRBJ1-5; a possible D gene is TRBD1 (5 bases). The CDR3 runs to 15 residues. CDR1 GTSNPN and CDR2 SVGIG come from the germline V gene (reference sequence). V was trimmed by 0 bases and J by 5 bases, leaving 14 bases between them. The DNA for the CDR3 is TGTGCCTGGAGTGTACGGGGGGTCCTGGATCAGCCCCAGCATTTT. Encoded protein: CAWSVRGVLDQPQHF.

CDR3 coding DNA: TGTGCCAGCAGCTTACGGGACAGAGAGCAGTTCTTC. This gives the protein CASSLRDREQFF. The chain carries TRBV11-2 and TRBJ2-1; 7 bases map to TRBD1. J was trimmed by 10 bases and V by 2 bases; bases with no gene match: 2. CDR3 length: 12 amino acids. Germline CDR1 is SGHAT and CDR2 is FQNNGV. Filled out from reference TRBV11-2 and TRBJ2-1, the complete variable domain reads EAGVAQSPRYKIIEKRQSVAFWCNPISGHATLYWYQQILGQGPKLLIQFQNNGVVDDSQLPKDRFSAERLKGVDSTLKIQPAKLEDSAVYLCASSLRDREQFFGPGTRLTVL.

CDR3 sequence: CASSYLAGGPNEQFF. CDR3 DNA sequence: TGTGCCAGCAGTTACTTAGCGGGGGGCCCCAATGAGCAGTTCTTC. The V and J genes are TRBV6-5 and TRBJ2-1; TRBD2 matches at 10 bases. V lost 1 base, J lost 6 bases, and 3 bases stayed unmatched. CDR3 length equals 15 residues. In germline, CDR1 is MNHEY, CDR2 SVGAGI.

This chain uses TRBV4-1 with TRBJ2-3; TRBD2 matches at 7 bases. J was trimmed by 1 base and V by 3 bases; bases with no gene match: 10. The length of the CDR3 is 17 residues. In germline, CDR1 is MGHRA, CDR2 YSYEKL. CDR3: CASSQALAPTRTDTQYF. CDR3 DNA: TGCGCCAGCAGCCAGGCACTAGCGCCCACTCGCACAGATACGCAGTATTTT.

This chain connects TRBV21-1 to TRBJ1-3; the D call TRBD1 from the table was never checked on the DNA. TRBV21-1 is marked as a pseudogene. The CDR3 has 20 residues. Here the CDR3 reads CASDLPEDRVYPYSGNTIYF. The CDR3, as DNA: TGTGCCAGTGACCTGCCGGAGGACAGGGTATATCCCTACTCTGGAAACACCATATATTTT.

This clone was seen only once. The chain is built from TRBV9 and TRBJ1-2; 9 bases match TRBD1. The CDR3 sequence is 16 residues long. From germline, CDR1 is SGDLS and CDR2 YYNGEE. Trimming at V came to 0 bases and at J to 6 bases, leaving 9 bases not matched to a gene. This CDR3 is CASSVAIQGAWDGYTF. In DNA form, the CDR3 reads TGTGCCAGCAGCGTAGCTATACAGGGGGCTTGGGATGGCTACACCTTC. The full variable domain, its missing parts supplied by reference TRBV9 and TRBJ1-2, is DSGVTQTPKHLITATGQRVTLRCSPRSGDLSVYWYQQSLDQGLQFLIQYYNGEERAKGNILERFSAQQFPDLHSELNLSSLELGDSALYFCASSVAIQGAWDGYTFGSGTRLTVV.

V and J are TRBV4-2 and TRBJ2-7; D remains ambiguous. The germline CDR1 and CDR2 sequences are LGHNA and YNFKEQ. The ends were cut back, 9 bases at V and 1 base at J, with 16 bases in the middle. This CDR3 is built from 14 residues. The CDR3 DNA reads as TGTGCCAGTACTGGACGAGGACCGTCCTACGAGCAGTACTTC. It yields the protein CASTGRGPSYEQYF.

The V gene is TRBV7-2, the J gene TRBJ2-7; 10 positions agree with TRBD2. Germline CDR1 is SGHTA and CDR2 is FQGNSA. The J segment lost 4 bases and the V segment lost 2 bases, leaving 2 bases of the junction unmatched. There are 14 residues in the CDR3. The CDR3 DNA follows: TGTGCCAGCAGCTTAAGCGGGGGGGTTTACGAGCAGTACTTC. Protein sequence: CASSLSGGVYEQYF.

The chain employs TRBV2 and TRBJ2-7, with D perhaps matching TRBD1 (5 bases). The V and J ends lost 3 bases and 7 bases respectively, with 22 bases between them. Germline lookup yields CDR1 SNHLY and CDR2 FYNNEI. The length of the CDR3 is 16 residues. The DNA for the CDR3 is TGTGCCAGCAGTGAGGTTCGTCTAGGGGTTGCAAGGGAGCAGTACTTC. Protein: CASSEVRLGVAREQYF.

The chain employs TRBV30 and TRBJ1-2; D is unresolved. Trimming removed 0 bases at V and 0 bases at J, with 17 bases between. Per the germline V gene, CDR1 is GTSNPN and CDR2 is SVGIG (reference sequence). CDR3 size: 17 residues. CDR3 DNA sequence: TGTGCCTGGAGTGTACGAACTGGGTCGTTGGCTAACTATGGCTACACCTTC. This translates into CAWSVRTGSLANYGYTF.

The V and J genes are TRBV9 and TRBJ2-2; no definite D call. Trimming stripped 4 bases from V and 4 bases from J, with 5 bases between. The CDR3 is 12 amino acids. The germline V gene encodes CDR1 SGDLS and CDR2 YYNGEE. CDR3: CASSFSTGELFF. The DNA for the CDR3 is TGTGCCAGCAGCTTTAGCACCGGGGAGCTGTTTTTT.

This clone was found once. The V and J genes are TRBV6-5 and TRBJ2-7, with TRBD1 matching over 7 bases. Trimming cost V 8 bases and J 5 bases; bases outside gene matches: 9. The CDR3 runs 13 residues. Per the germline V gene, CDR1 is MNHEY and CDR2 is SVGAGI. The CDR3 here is CASDVGQTNEQYF. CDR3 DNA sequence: TGTGCCAGCGACGTGGGACAGACCAACGAGCAGTACTTC.

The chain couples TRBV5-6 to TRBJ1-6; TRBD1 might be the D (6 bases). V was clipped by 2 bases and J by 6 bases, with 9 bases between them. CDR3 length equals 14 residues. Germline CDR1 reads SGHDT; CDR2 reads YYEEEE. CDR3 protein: CASSLDRTNSPLHF. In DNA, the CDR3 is TGTGCCAGCAGCTTAGACAGGACTAATTCACCCCTCCACTTT.